Shown below are 17 T cell receptor beta chains from a single sample sequenced in a study of blood T cell repertoires in COVID-19. The method was immunoSEQ multiplex PCR; TCRdb's version includes in-frame clones alone and lacks a portion of them. The sample holds approximately 120,000 clones, about 77% seen once. Source material: peripheral blood. These receptors all come from a human donor in a cohort sampled during active COVID-19.

This clone has just a few counts. The chain has TRBV5-6 and TRBJ2-2; weak D call: TRBD2 (5 bases). V dropped 1 base and J dropped 1 base, with 11 bases sitting between them. The CDR3 is made up of 16 amino acids. Germline CDR1 reads SGHDT; CDR2 reads YYEEEE. The CDR3 region has the DNA TGTGCCAGCAGCTTGTTCAGACTAAGGAACACCGGGGAGCTGTTTTTT. As protein: CASSLFRLRNTGELFF.

In DNA, the CDR3 is TGTGCCAGCTCACTTCGGGGGGGCGGAAGGACTGAAGCTTTCTTT. This gives the protein CASSLRGGGRTEAFF. This chain links TRBV18 with TRBJ1-1; D is possibly TRBD1 (6 bases). CDR3 length: 15 amino acids. The V end lost 4 bases, the J end lost 5 bases, and 17 bases lay between the germline ends. Germline CDR1 reads KGHSH; CDR2 reads LQKENI.

This chain joins TRBV6-2 or TRBV6-3 and TRBJ2-6, with no clear D. V was cut by 3 bases and J by 2 bases, with 5 bases left in between. The CDR3 spans 14 residues. From germline, CDR1 is MNHEY and CDR2 SVGEGT. CDR3 DNA: TGTGCCAGCAGTTATCGTCCTGGGGCCAACGTCCTGACTTTC. This sequence encodes CASSYRPGANVLTF.

The chain links TRBV3-1 (or the pseudogene TRBV3-2) to TRBJ1-2; no clear D gene. Germline values: CDR1 LGHDT, CDR2 YNNKEL (reference sequence). The CDR3 sequence is 14 residues long. Trimming shortened V by 6 bases and J by 0 bases, and 11 bases separated the two germline ends. The CDR3 is CASRSSPTNYGYTF. The CDR3 nucleotides read TGTGCCAGCAGATCGAGCCCTACTAACTATGGCTACACCTTC.

V is TRBV27 and J is TRBJ1-6; 8 bases fit TRBD1. CDR1 is MNHEY and CDR2 is SMNVEV in the germline V gene (reference sequence). This CDR3 region has 15 residues. V shed 1 base, J shed 11 bases, and the junction held 7 bases outside the gene matches. CDR3: CASSLLAGGETPLHF. In nucleotides, the CDR3 is TGTGCCAGCAGTTTATTGGCAGGGGGCGAAACACCCCTCCACTTT.

The CDR3 DNA sequence: TGTGCCAGCAGCTTACAGGAGGGGAGGACTGAAGCTTTCTTT. Amino acid sequence: CASSLQEGRTEAFF. V and J are TRBV7-2 and TRBJ1-1, with a tentative D call TRBD1 (5 bases). V dropped 2 bases and J dropped 5 bases, with 12 bases sitting between them. This CDR3 has 14 residues. Germline assignment: CDR1 SGHTA and CDR2 FQGNSA.

The chain links TRBV5-1 to TRBJ2-1, with 9 bases fitting TRBD2. Trimming removed 0 bases from V and 4 bases from J; junction bases left unmatched: 2. This CDR3 comprises 15 residues. Germline assignment: CDR1 SGHRS and CDR2 YFSETQ. CDR3 residues: CASSLALAGYNEQFF. For the CDR3, the DNA is TGCGCCAGCAGCTTGGCCCTAGCGGGATACAATGAGCAGTTCTTC.

This sequence joins TRBV10-3 and TRBJ2-1; 15 nucleotides match TRBD2. The CDR3 has 15 amino acids. Unmatched junction bases numbered 3, after V lost 4 bases and J lost 8 bases. Germline V lookup: CDR1 ENHRY, CDR2 SYGVKD. For the CDR3, the DNA is TGTGCCATCAGTGGGACTAGCGGGGGGGCCGATGAGCAGTTCTTC. Residues: CAISGTSGGADEQFF.

This chain links TRBV29-1 with TRBJ1-4, with 8 bases aligning to TRBD1. J lost 5 bases, V lost 7 bases, and 6 bases had no gene match. Germline CDR1 reads SQVTM; CDR2 reads ANQGSEA. This CDR3 region has 13 residues. The CDR3 reads CSGGQGANEKLFF. DNA for the CDR3: TGCAGCGGCGGGCAGGGGGCAAATGAAAAACTGTTTTTT.

V is TRBV28 and J is TRBJ2-3; possible D gene TRBD2, 5 bases. The V end was cut by 6 bases, the J end by 0 bases, with 10 bases between. The germline V gene encodes CDR1 MDHEN and CDR2 SYDVKM. The CDR3 runs to 14 residues. This CDR3 is CASSHPGSTDTQYF. The CDR3, as DNA: TGTGCCAGCAGCCATCCGGGGAGCACAGATACGCAGTATTTT.

The CDR3 nucleotides are TGTGCCAGCAGCTTAGACGTCGGGTTAACTGAAGCTTTCTTT. It encodes CASSLDVGLTEAFF. The chain uses TRBV7-9 and TRBJ1-1, with D hard to call. CDR1 SEHNR and CDR2 FQNEAQ come from the germline V gene (reference sequence). Trimming shortened V by 1 base and J by 5 bases, and 11 bases separated the two germline ends. This CDR3 has 14 amino acids.

The V and J genes are TRBV30 and TRBJ1-6; D is possibly TRBD1 (6 bases). The CDR3 runs to 13 residues. Trimming pared 2 bases from V and 7 bases from J, leaving 9 bases between. Germline loops: CDR1 GTSNPN, CDR2 SVGIG (reference sequence). CDR3 loop: CAWSRQENSPLHF. The CDR3 DNA reads TGTGCCTGGAGTCGACAGGAGAATTCACCCCTCCACTTT. Variable domain in full (rest from reference TRBV30 and TRBJ1-6): SQTIHQWPATLVQPVGSPLSLECTVEGTSNPNLYWYRQAAGRGLQLLFYSVGIGQISSEVPQNLSASRPQDRQFILSSKKLLLSDSGFYLCAWSRQENSPLHFGNGTRLTVT.

The rearrangement links TRBV18 to TRBJ2-7, with 8 bases that match TRBD1. V lost 6 bases to trimming and J lost 2 bases; unmatched junction nucleotides: 6. Germline assignment: CDR1 KGHSH and CDR2 LQKENI. This CDR3 comprises 14 residues. The CDR3 spells CASSPGTGPYEQYF. The CDR3, as DNA: TGTGCCAGCTCTCCCGGGACAGGACCCTACGAGCAGTACTTC.

The chain uses TRBV19 and TRBJ2-7, with 9 bases lining up with TRBD1. This CDR3 has 13 residues. The V gene's germline CDR1 is LNHDA and CDR2 SQIVND (reference sequence). V shed 6 bases and J 3 bases; nucleotides not matched to a gene: 3. The CDR3 sequence is CASRKGQGYEQYF. In DNA, the CDR3 is TGTGCCAGTAGGAAGGGACAGGGCTACGAGCAGTACTTC.

This clone is a singleton in its sample. The CDR3 spells CASSIDLDRTTEAFF. The CDR3 DNA reads as TGTGCCAGTAGTATAGATCTGGACAGGACCACTGAAGCTTTCTTT. V and J are TRBV19 and TRBJ1-1; 7 bases are shared with TRBD1. Germline V gene data show CDR1 as LNHDA and CDR2 as SQIVND (reference sequence). CDR3 length equals 15 residues. Germline trimming cut 0 bases from V and 4 bases from J; bases unmatched to any gene: 5.

The chain employs TRBV24-1 and TRBJ1-1; D is possibly TRBD1 (6 bases). CDR1 KGHDR and CDR2 SFDVKD come from the germline V gene. Trimming cost V 6 bases and J 1 base, with 14 bases left between them. The length of the CDR3 is 15 residues. The CDR3: CATSKTTGPNTEAFF. Here the CDR3 DNA reads TGTGCCACCAGTAAGACAACAGGGCCGAACACTGAAGCTTTCTTT.

The V and J genes are TRBV11-2 and TRBJ2-2, with 8 positions matching TRBD2. V shed 5 bases, J shed 1 base, and the junction held 6 bases outside the gene matches. The CDR3 is 16 residues long. Germline CDR1 reads SGHAT; CDR2 reads FQNNGV. CDR3 residues: CASSPSGGLNTGELFF. The CDR3 nucleotides are TGTGCCAGCAGCCCCAGCGGGGGCCTGAACACCGGGGAGCTGTTTTTT.